The sequence of this T cell receptor beta chain was determined in a study of neurological immune-mediated disorders. Study-level points and caveats: TCR clonal expansion peaked in HTLV-1-associated myelopathy patients and was lowest in multiple sclerosis patients. Private repertoires in all groups were suggested, as expanded clones shared no CDR3 amino acid sequences across subjects.

PBMCs stored at -80 C, 2 million in total, were the source of the unsorted libraries. V lost 2 bases, J lost 6 bases, and 13 bases lay in between. The CDR3 is 14 amino acids. CDR1 and CDR2 (germline): DFQATT, SNEGSKA (reference sequence). The cDNA came from 5'RACE with 10-nucleotide random UMIs. TCRdb passed the 5' RACE reads through MiXCR, listing each CDR3 protein once. The sample has approximately 60,000 distinct CDR3 sequences; 3.5% are singletons. This clonotype showed up many times. Its specificity is unknown. The receptor was isolated from a woman between 25 and 40 years old with multiple sclerosis. This chain connects TRBV20-1 to TRBJ2-2; D gene uncertain. Sequences were obtained from PBMCs. The DNA of the CDR3 is TGCAGTGCTAGACTGGGGAACAAGGCCGGGGAGCTGTTTTTT. Translated: CSARLGNKAGELFF.